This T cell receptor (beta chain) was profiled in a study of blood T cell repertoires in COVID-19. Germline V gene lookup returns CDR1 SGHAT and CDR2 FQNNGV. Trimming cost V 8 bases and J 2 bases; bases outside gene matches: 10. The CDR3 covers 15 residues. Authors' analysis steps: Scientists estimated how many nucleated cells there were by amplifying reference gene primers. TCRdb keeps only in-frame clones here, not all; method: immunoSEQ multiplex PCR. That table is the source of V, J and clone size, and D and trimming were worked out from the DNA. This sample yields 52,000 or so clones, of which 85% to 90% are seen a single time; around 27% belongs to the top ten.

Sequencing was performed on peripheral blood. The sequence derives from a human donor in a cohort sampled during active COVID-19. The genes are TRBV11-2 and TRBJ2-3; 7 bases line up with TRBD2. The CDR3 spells CASRWEGLTTDTQYF. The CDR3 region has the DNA TGTGCCAGCCGCTGGGAGGGGTTAACCACAGATACGCAGTATTTT.